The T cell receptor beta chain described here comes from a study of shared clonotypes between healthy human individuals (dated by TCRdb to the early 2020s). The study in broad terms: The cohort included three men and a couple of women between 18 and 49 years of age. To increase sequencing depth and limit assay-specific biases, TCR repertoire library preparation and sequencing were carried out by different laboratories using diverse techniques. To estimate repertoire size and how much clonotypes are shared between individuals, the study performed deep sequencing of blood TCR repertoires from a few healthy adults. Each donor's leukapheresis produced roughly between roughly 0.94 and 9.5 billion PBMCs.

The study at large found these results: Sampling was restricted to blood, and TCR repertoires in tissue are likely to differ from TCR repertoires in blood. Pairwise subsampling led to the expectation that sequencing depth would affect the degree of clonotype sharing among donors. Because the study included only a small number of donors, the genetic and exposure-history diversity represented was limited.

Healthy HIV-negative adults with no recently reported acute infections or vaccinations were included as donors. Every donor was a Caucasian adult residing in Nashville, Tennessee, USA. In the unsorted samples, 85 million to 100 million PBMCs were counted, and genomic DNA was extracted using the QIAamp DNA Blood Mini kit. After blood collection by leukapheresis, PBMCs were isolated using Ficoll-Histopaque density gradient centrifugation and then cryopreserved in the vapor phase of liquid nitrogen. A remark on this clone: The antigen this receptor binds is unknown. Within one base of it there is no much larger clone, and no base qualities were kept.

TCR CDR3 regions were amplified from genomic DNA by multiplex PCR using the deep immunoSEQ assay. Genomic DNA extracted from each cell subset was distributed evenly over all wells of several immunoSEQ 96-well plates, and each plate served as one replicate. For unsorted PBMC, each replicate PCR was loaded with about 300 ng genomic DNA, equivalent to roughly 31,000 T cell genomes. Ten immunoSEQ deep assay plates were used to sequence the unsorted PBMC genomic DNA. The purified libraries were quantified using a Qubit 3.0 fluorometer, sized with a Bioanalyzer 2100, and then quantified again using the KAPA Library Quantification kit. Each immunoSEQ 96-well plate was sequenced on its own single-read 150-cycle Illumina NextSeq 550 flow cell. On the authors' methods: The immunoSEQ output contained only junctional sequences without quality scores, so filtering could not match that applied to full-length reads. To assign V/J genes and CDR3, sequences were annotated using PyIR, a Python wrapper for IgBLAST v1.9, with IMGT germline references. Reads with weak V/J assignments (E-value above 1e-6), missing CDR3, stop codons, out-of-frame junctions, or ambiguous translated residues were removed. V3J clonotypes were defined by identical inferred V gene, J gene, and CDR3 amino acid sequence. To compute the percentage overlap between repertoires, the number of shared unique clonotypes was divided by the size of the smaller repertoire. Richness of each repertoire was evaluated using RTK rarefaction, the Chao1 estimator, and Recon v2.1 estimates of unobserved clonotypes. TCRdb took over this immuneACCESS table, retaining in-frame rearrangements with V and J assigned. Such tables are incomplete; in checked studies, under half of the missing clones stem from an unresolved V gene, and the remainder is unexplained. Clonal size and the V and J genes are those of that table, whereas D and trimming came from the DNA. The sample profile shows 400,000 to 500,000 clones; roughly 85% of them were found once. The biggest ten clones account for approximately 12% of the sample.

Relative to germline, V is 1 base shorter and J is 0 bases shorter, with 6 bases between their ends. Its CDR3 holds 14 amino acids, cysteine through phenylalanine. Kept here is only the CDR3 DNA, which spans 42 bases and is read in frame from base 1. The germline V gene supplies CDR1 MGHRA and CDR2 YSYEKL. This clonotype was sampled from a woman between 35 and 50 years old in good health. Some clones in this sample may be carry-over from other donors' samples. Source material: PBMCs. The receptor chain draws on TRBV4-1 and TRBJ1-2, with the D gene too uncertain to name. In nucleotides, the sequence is TGCGCCAGCAGCCAAGCGGAAGCTAACTATGGCTACACCTTC. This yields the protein CASSQAEANYGYTF.